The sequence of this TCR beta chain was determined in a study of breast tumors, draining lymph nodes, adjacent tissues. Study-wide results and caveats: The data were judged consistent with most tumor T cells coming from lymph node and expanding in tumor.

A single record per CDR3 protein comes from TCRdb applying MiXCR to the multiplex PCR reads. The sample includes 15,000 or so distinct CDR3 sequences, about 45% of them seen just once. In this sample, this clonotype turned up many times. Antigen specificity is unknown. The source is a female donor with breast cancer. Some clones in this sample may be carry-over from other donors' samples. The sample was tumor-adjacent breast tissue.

The CDR3 coding sequence is TGCGCCAGCAGTCCTCCGGGACTAGCGGGAGGGCCCTACGAGCAGTACTTC. This translates into CASSPPGLAGGPYEQYF. J is TRBJ2-7 and V is TRBV10-2; 16 bases are a match to TRBD2. Germline CDR1 WSHSY, CDR2 SAAADI. The CDR3 runs 17 residues. V dropped 5 bases and J dropped 2; count of bases not matched to a gene: 6.